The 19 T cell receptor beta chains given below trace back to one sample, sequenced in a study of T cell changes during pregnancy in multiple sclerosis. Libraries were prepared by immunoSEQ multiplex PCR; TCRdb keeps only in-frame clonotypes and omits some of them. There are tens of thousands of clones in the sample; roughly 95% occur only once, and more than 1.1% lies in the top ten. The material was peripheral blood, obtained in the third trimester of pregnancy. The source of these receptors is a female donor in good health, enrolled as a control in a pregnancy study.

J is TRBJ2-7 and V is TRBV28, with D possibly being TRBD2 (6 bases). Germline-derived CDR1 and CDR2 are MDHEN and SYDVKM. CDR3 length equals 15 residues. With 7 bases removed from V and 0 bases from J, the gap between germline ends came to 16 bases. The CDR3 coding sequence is TGTGCCAGCACACTGACTAGTCGGAGCTCCTACGAGCAGTACTTC. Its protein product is CASTLTSRSSYEQYF.

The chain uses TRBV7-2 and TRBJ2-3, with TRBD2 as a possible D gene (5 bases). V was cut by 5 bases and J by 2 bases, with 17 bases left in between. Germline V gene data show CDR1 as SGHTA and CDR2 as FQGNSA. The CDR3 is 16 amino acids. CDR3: CASSPLAHWDTDTQYF. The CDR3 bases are TGTGCCAGCAGCCCATTAGCGCACTGGGACACAGATACGCAGTATTTT.

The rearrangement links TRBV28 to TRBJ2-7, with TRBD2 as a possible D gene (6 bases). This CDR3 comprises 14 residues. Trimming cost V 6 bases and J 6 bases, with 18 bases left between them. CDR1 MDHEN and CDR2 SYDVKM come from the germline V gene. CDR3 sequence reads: CASRSMNGGREQYF. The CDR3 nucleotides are TGTGCCAGCAGATCGATGAACGGAGGGCGCGAGCAGTACTTC.

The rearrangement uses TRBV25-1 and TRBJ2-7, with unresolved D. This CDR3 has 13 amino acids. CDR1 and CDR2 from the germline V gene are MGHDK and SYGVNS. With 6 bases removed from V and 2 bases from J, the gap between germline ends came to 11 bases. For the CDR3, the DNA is TGTGCCAGCAGCGACACCTACACCTACGAGCAGTACTTC. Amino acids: CASSDTYTYEQYF.

CDR3 bases: TGTGCCAGCAGTTTCACCACAGGGGGAGATAACACTGAAGCTTTCTTT. Protein product: CASSFTTGGDNTEAFF. The gene calls are TRBV6-6 and TRBJ1-1; 8 bases align to TRBD1. The CDR3 length is 16 residues. The junction had 9 bases not matched to a gene; V was cut back by 4 bases and J by 2 bases. Germline lookup yields CDR1 MNHNY and CDR2 SVGAGI (reference sequence).

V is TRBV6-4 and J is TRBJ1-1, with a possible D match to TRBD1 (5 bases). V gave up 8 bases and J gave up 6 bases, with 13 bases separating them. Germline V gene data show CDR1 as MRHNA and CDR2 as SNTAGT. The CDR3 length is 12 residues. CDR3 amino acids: CASVGGVAEAFF. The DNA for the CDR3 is TGTGCCAGCGTTGGGGGGGTCGCTGAAGCTTTCTTT.

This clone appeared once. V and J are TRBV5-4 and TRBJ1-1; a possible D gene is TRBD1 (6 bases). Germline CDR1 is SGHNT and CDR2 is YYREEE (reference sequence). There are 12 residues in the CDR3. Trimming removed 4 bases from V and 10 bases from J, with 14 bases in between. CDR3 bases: TGTGCCAGCAGCACCCCACAGGGCCCAGCTTTCTTT. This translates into CASSTPQGPAFF.

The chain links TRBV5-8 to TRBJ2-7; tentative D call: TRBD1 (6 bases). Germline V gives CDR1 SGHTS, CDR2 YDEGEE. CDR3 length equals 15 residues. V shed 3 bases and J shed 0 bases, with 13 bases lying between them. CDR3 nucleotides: TGTGCCAGCAGCTGGCAGGGGCTGAGCTCCTACGAGCAGTACTTC. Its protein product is CASSWQGLSSYEQYF.

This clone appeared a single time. The CDR3 here is CASSLGTVEVGELFF. DNA of the CDR3: TGTGCCAGCAGCTTAGGTACAGTGGAGGTCGGGGAGCTGTTTTTT. This chain uses TRBV7-2 with TRBJ2-2; a possible D gene is TRBD2 (5 bases). The CDR3 extends over 15 amino acids. V dropped 1 base and J dropped 7 bases, with 13 bases sitting between them. Germline assignment: CDR1 SGHTA and CDR2 FQGNSA. The whole variable domain, filled in from reference TRBV7-2 and TRBJ2-2, reads GAGVSQSPSNKVTEKGKDVELRCDPISGHTALYWYRQSLGQGLEFLIYFQGNSAPDKSGLPSDRFSAERTGGSVSTLTIQRTQQEDSAVYLCASSLGTVEVGELFFGEGSRLTVL.

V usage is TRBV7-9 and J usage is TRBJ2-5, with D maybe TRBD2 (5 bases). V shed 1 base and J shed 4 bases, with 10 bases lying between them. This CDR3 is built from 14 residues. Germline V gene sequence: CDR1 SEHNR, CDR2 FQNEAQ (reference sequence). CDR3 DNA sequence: TGTGCCAGCAGCTTAGTAGAAGGAGGAGAGACCCAGTACTTC. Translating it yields CASSLVEGGETQYF.

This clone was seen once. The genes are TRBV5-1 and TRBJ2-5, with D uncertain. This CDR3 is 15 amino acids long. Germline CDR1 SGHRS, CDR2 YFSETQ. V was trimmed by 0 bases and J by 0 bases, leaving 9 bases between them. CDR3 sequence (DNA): TGCGCCAGCAGCTTGGTCGGTGTGGACCAAGAGACCCAGTACTTC. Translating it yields CASSLVGVDQETQYF.

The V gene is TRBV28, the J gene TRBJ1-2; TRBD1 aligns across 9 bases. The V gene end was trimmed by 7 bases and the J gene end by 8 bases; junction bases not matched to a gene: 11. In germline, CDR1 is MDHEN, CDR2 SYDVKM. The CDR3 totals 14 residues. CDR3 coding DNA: TGTGCCAGCAATCCTTTTGGGACAGGGCCGGGCTACACCTTC. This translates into CASNPFGTGPGYTF.

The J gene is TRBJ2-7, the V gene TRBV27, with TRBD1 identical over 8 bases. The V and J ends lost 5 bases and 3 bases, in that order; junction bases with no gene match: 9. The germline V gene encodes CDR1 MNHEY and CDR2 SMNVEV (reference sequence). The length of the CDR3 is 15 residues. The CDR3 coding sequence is TGTGCCAGCAGTCCTCGGACAGGGATGGGCTACGAGCAGTACTTC. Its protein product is CASSPRTGMGYEQYF.

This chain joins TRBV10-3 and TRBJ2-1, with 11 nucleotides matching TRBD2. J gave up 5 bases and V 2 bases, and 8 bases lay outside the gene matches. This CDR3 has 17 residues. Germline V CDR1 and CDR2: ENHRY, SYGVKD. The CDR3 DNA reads TGTGCCATCAGTGAGCTAAATCCGGGACTAGCGGACAATGAGCAGTTCTTC. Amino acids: CAISELNPGLADNEQFF.

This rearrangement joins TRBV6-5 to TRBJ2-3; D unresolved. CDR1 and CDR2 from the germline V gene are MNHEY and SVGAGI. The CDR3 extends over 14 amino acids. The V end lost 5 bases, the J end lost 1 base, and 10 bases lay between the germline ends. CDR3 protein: CASSPEGGTDTQYF. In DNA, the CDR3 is TGTGCCAGCAGTCCCGAAGGAGGCACAGATACGCAGTATTTT.

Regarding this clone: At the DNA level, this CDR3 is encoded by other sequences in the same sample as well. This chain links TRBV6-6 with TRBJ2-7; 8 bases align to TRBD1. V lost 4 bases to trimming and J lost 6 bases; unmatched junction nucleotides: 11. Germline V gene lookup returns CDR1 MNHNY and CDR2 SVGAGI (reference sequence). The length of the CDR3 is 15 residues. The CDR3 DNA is TGTGCCAGCAGTTCCCCCGCACGGACAGGGACCGAGCAGTACTTC. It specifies CASSSPARTGTEQYF.

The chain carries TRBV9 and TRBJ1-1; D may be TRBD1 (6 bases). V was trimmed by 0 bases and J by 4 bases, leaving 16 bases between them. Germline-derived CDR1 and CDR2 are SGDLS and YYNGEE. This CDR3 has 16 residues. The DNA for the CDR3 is TGTGCCAGCAGCGTAGGAGGGGGGGAAAGGGTCACTGAAGCTTTCTTT. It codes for CASSVGGGERVTEAFF.

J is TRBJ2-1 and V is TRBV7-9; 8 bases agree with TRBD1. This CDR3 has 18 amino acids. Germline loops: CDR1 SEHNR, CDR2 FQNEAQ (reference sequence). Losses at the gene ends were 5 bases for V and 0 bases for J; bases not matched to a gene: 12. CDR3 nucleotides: TGTGCCAGCAGCCTCCGGACAGGGTCTAGGAGCTCCTACAATGAGCAGTTCTTC. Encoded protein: CASSLRTGSRSSYNEQFF.

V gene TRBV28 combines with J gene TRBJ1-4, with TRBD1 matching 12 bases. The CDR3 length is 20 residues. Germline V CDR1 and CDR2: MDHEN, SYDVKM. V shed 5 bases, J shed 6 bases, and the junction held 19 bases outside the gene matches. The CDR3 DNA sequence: TGTGCCAGCAGTGGATACCGGGACAGGGGGCGAGGGGTAGGGGATGAAAAACTGTTTTTT. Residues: CASSGYRDRGRGVGDEKLFF.